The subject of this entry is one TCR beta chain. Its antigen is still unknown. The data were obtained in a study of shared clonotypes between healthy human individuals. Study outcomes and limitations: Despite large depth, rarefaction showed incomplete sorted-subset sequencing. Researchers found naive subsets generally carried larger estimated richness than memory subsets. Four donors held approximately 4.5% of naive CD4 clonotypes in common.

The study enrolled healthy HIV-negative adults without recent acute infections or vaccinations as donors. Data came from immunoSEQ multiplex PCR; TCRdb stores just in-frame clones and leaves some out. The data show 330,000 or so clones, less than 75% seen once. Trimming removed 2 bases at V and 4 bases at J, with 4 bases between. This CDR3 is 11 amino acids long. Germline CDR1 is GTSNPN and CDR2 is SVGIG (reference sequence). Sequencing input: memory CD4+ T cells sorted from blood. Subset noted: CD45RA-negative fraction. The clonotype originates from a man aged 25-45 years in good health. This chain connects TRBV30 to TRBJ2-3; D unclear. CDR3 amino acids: CAWSQADTQYF. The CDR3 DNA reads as TGTGCCTGGAGTCAGGCAGATACGCAGTATTTT.